Sequencing of this T cell receptor beta chain was carried out in a study of cytomegalovirus exposure and HLA in healthy donors. V shed 0 bases and J shed 2 bases, with 6 bases lying between them. The length of the CDR3 is 13 residues. Germline CDR1 GTSNPN, CDR2 SVGIG (reference sequence). Produced via immunoSEQ multiplex PCR; TCRdb's table is partial and in-frame only. The profile shows some 90,000 clones, 95% to 98% of them singletons. The sample consisted of PBMCs. The receptor was derived from a man aged 18 to 29 in good health and CMV-seronegative. The chain couples TRBV30 to TRBJ2-3, with unresolved D. DNA of the CDR3: TGTGCCTGGAGTGTCACTACCACAGATACGCAGTATTTT. Translated, it gives CAWSVTTTDTQYF.